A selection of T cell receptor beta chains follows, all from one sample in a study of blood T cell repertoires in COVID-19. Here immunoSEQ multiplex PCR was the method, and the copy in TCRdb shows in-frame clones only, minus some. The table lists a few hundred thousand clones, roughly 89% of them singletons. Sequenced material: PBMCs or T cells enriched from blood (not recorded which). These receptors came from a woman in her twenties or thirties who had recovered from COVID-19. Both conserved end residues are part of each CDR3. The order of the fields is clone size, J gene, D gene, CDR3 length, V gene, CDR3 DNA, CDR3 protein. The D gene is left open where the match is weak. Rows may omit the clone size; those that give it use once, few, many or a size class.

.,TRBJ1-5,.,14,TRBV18,TGTGCCAGCTCACAGAACAGGGAGAATCAGCCCCAGCATTTT,CASSQNRENQPQHF
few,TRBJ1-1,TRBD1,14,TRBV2,TGTGCCAGTACGTTACGACAGGGGCACACTGAAGCTTTCTTT,CASTLRQGHTEAFF
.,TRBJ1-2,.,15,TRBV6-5,TGTGCCAGCAGTTACTCAGCCAGGGTCGGATATGGCTACACCTTC,CASSYSARVGYGYTF
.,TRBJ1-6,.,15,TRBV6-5,TGTGCCAGCAGTTACCTTACAGGGAAAAATTCACCCCTCCACTTT,CASSYLTGKNSPLHF
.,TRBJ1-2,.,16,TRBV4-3,TGCGCCAGCAGCCAAGACCCGCCGGGGTTAGACTATGGCTACACCTTC,CASSQDPPGLDYGYTF
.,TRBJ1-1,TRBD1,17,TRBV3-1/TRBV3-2,TGTGCCAGCAGCCCGCGGGACAGGGTACCTTTAGACACTGAAGCTTTCTTT,CASSPRDRVPLDTEAFF
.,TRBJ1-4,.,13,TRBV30,TGTGCCTGGACGAAGCCAACTAATGAAAAACTGTTTTTT,CAWTKPTNEKLFF
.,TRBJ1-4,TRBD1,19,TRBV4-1,TGCGCCAGCAGCCAAGCTAGGGGGCTATTGACAGGGCGACAAGAAAAACTGTTTTTT,CASSQARGLLTGRQEKLFF
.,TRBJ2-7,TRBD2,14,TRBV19,TGTGCCGGATTAGCGGGGAGGCCGCCCTACGAGCAGTACTTC,CAGLAGRPPYEQYF
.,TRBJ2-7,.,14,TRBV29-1,TGCAGCGTTGTTCGGGCAGGGGTTAGATACGAGCAGTACTTC,CSVVRAGVRYEQYF
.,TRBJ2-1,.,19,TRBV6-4,TGTGCCAGCAGTGACTCTATGGGGCTGGGCAGGAGCTCCTACAATGAGCAGTTCTTC,CASSDSMGLGRSSYNEQFF
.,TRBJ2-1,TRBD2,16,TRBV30,TGTGCCTGGAGTGTAGATAGAGCGGGAGTGGGTAATGAGCAGTTCTTC,CAWSVDRAGVGNEQFF
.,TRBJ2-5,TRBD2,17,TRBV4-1,TGCGCCAGCAGCCAGGACTTTGCGGGGGGCTCGGGAGAGACCCAGTACTTC,CASSQDFAGGSGETQYF
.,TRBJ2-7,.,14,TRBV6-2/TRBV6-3,TGTGCCAGCAGCGACCGCCAAGGGGCTTACGAGCAGTACTTC,CASSDRQGAYEQYF
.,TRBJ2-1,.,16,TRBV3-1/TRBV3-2,TGTGCCAGCAGCCAAGAGGGGGCCTTCTCCTACAATGAGCAGTTCTTC,CASSQEGAFSYNEQFF
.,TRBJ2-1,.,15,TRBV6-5,TGTGCCAGCACCGCGAGGGTAGCGGTAAACAATGAGCAGTTCTTC,CASTARVAVNNEQFF
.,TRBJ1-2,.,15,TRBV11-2,TGTGCCAGCAGCCAAGGCGGGGGAGGTGGGCATGGCTACACCTTC,CASSQGGGGGHGYTF
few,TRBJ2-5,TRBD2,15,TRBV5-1,TGCGCCAGCAGCGGATTAGCGGGACCCCCAGAGACCCAGTACTTC,CASSGLAGPPETQYF
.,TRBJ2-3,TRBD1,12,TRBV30,TGTGCCTGGAAAGGGGGCTCAGATACGCAGTATTTT,CAWKGGSDTQYF
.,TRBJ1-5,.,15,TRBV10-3,TGTGCCATCAGTGAAAACCAGGGGATCGGTCAGCCCCAGCATTTT,CAISENQGIGQPQHF
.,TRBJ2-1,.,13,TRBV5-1,TGCGCCAGCAGGTCAGGAATGAGCAATGAGCAGTTCTTC,CASRSGMSNEQFF
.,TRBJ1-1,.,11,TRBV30,TGTGCCTGGAGATTTGTAACTGAAGCTTTCTTT,CAWRFVTEAFF
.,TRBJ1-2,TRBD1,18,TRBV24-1,TGTGCCACCAGTGAAAACAGGGGGAACCTGTCAGACGACTATGGCTACACCTTC,CATSENRGNLSDDYGYTF
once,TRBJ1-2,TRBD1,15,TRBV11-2,TGTGCCAGCAGCTTAAATCAGGGACAGCGCTATGGCTACACCTTC,CASSLNQGQRYGYTF
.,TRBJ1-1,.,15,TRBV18,TGTGCCAGCTCACCTTACCCAACAGTAGGCACTGAAGCTTTCTTT,CASSPYPTVGTEAFF
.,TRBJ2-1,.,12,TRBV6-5,TGTGCCAGCAGTTATCGCGGCGAGGAGCAGTTCTTC,CASSYRGEEQFF
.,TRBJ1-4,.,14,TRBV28,TGTGCCAGCAGTGGAGACAGCTCTAATGAAAAACTGTTTTTT,CASSGDSSNEKLFF
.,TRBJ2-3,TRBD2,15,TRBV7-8,TGTGCCAGCACCTATAGGGGAGGGTACACAGATACGCAGTATTTT,CASTYRGGYTDTQYF
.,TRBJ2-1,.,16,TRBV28,TGTGCCAGCAGTTTCGCTGTCGACTTAGGCGTGGATGAGCAGTTCTTC,CASSFAVDLGVDEQFF
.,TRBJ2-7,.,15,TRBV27,TGTGCCAGCAGCCCAGGCGGGATGCCGGGGTACGAGCAGTACTTC,CASSPGGMPGYEQYF
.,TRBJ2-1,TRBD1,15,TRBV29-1,TGCAGCGTTGAAGACGGGACAGCGAAATACAATGAGCAGTTCTTC,CSVEDGTAKYNEQFF
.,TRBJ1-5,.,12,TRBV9,TGTGCCAGCACCCCAGGGAATCAGCCCCAGCATTTT,CASTPGNQPQHF
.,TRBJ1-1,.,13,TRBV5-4,TGTGCCAGCAGCGCCAGGGTAAACACTGAAGCTTTCTTT,CASSARVNTEAFF
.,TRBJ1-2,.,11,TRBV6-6,TGTGCCAGCACAGAGGGTTATGGCTACACCTTC,CASTEGYGYTF
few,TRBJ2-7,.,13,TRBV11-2,TGTGCCAGCAGCTTATCTCCACAGAGCCAGCAGTACTTC,CASSLSPQSQQYF
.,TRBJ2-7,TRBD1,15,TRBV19,TGTGCCAGTAGTATGCCCGGACAGGTTGCCTACGAGCAGTACTTC,CASSMPGQVAYEQYF
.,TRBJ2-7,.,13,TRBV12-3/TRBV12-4,TGTGCCAGCAGTTTAACCGCGAACCACGAGCAGTACTTC,CASSLTANHEQYF
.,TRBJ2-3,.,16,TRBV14,TGTGCCAGCAGCCAAGATCGACGGAGGGTCACAGATACGCAGTATTTT,CASSQDRRRVTDTQYF
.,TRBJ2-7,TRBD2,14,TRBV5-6,TGTGCCAGCAGCTTTCTAGCGGGAGAGGTCGAGCAGTACTTC,CASSFLAGEVEQYF
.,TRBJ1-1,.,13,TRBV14,TGTGCCAGCAGCCAGAATCGGTACACTGAAGCTTTCTTT,CASSQNRYTEAFF
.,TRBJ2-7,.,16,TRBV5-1,TGCGCCAGCAGCTGGGGGGACCGCGAGATAACCTACGAGCAGTACTTC,CASSWGDREITYEQYF
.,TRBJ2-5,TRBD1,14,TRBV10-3,TGTGCCATCAGTCCTGGACAGGGCAAAGAGACCCAGTACTTC,CAISPGQGKETQYF
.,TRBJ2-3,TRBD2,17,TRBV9,TGTGCCAGCAGCGTAGGAGACGGGGCGGGAGTACCAGATACGCAGTATTTT,CASSVGDGAGVPDTQYF
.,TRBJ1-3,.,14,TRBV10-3,TGTGCCATCTCTCAAGAGGCTGATGGAAACACCATATATTTT,CAISQEADGNTIYF
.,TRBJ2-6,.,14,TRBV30,TGTGCCTGGACCAGGGTCCCTGGGGCCAACGTCCTGACTTTC,CAWTRVPGANVLTF
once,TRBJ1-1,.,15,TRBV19,TGTGCCAGTAATCCAGGGGCCAAAATGAACACTGAAGCTTTCTTT,CASNPGAKMNTEAFF
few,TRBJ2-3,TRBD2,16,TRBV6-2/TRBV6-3,TGTGCCAGCAGTAACGGACTAGCGGGAGGGGCAGATACGCAGTATTTT,CASSNGLAGGADTQYF
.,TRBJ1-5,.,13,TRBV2,TGTGCCAGCAGTGCCCTGGACAGTCAGCCCCAGCATTTT,CASSALDSQPQHF
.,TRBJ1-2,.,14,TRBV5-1,TGCGCCAGCAGCTTCCAGGGGTTTGACTATGGCTACACCTTC,CASSFQGFDYGYTF
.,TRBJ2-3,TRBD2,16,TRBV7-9,TGTGCCAGCAGCCCCCGACTAGCGGGTAGCACAGATACGCAGTATTTT,CASSPRLAGSTDTQYF
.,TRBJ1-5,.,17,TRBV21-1,TGTGCCAGCAGCAAAAGAGGTCGACAGGGGAAAAATCAGCCCCAGCATTTT,CASSKRGRQGKNQPQHF
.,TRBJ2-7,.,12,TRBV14,TGTGCCAGCAGCCAATGGCCGAGGGAGCAGTACTTC,CASSQWPREQYF